Each of the 28 T cell receptor beta chains below was sequenced from the same sample in a study of STAT5B mutations in CD4+ large granular lymphocyte leukemia. The assay was immunoSEQ multiplex PCR, and TCRdb's table has in-frame clones only and misses some. The sample shows 30,000 to 40,000 clones, about nine tenths of them seen only once. Sample: CD4+ T cells from blood buffy coats. These TCRs come from a human donor in good health.

This chain joins TRBV19 and TRBJ1-2, with 7 bases fitting TRBD1. V lost 6 bases to trimming and J lost 8 bases; unmatched junction nucleotides: 12. CDR3 length: 14 residues. Germline-derived CDR1 and CDR2 are LNHDA and SQIVND (reference sequence). The CDR3 is CASRKDRPPWGYTF. The CDR3 nucleotides are TGTGCCAGTAGGAAGGACAGGCCCCCCTGGGGCTACACCTTC.

The rearrangement uses TRBV5-4 and TRBJ2-4; TRBD1 matches at 7 bases. The trim removed 3 bases at V and 1 base at J, leaving 4 bases unmatched. CDR1 is SGHNT, CDR2 YYREEE, per germline (reference sequence). The CDR3 sequence is 15 residues long. The CDR3 protein is CASSSRGQAKNIQYF. For the CDR3, the DNA is TGTGCCAGCAGCTCAAGGGGACAGGCCAAAAACATTCAGTACTTC. The whole variable domain, remainder taken from reference TRBV5-4 and TRBJ2-4, is ETGVTQSPTHLIKTRGQQVTLRCSSQSGHNTVSWYQQALGQGPQFIFQYYREEENGRGNFPPRFSGLQFPNYSSELNVNALELDDSALYLCASSSRGQAKNIQYFGAGTRLSVL.

This clone was detected only once. This chain joins TRBV4-3 and TRBJ1-2, with D unclear. Trimming cost V 5 bases and J 5 bases, with 15 bases left between them. Germline V gene data show CDR1 as LGHNA and CDR2 as YSLEER. The CDR3 runs 14 residues. Here the CDR3 DNA reads TGCGCCAGCAGCTCAGATGCTGCGGCTTATGGCTACACCTTC. Encoded protein: CASSSDAAAYGYTF.

The chain joins TRBV7-2 to TRBJ2-7; TRBD2 aligns across 11 bases. The CDR3 is 17 residues long. Per germline, CDR1 SGHTA and CDR2 FQGNSA. The junction had 14 bases not matched to a gene; V was cut back by 6 bases and J by 4 bases. CDR3 nucleotides: TGTGCCAGCAGTCGTACGGGGGGCGCTAGCGGGGGGTACGAGCAGTACTTC. This sequence encodes CASSRTGGASGGYEQYF. The full variable domain, rest sourced from reference TRBV7-2 and TRBJ2-7, is GAGVSQSPSNKVTEKGKDVELRCDPISGHTALYWYRQSLGQGLEFLIYFQGNSAPDKSGLPSDRFSAERTGGSVSTLTIQRTQQEDSAVYLCASSRTGGASGGYEQYFGPGTRLTVT.

This sequence joins TRBV18 and TRBJ1-5; no clear D. The V gene lost 4 bases and the J gene lost 3 bases, with 4 bases spanning the gap. Germline V lookup: CDR1 KGHSH, CDR2 LQKENI. This CDR3 has 12 amino acids. CDR3 DNA sequence: TGTGCCAGCTCACGCGACAATCAGCCCCAGCATTTT. Translated: CASSRDNQPQHF.

The rearrangement links TRBV10-2 to TRBJ1-5; possible D gene TRBD1, 6 bases. The V gene lost 3 bases and the J gene lost 9 bases, with 15 bases spanning the gap. This CDR3 contains 14 residues. In germline, CDR1 is WSHSY, CDR2 SAAADI. In DNA, the CDR3 is TGCGCCAGCAGTGATGTGGGGGGACAAGGGCCCCAGCATTTT. Its translation is CASSDVGGQGPQHF.

V and J are TRBV6-6 and TRBJ1-5, with a tentative D call TRBD1 (5 bases). The CDR3 has 14 residues. V was clipped by 7 bases and J by 0 bases, with 10 bases between them. The germline gives CDR1 MNHNY, CDR2 SVGAGI (reference sequence). The CDR3 DNA reads TGTGCCAGCATGGCAGGACATAGCAATCAGCCCCAGCATTTT. Translation: CASMAGHSNQPQHF.

The rearrangement joins TRBV7-9 to TRBJ2-3; 11 nucleotides match TRBD1. Germline CDR1 SEHNR, CDR2 FQNEAQ (reference sequence). Trimming removed 5 bases from V and 6 bases from J; junction bases left unmatched: 4. This CDR3 has 14 amino acids. CDR3 coding DNA: TGTGCCAGCAGCAGAGGGACAGGGGGGGATACGCAGTATTTT. It is translated as CASSRGTGGDTQYF.

This clone came up once. The chain uses TRBV9 and TRBJ2-7, with TRBD2 matching 12 bases. This CDR3 has 15 residues. Germline loops: CDR1 SGDLS, CDR2 YYNGEE. After removal of 0 bases from V and 6 bases from J, the junction contained 4 bases not matched to a gene. CDR3 in DNA: TGTGCCAGCAGCGTAGGACTAGCGGGAGCGGTCGAGCAGTACTTC. This encodes CASSVGLAGAVEQYF. The variable domain in full, completed from reference TRBV9 and TRBJ2-7, reads DSGVTQTPKHLITATGQRVTLRCSPRSGDLSVYWYQQSLDQGLQFLIQYYNGEERAKGNILERFSAQQFPDLHSELNLSSLELGDSALYFCASSVGLAGAVEQYFGPGTRLTVT.

A few counts support this clone. The CDR3 DNA sequence: TGTGCCAGCAAAGGGCGAGGGGCCGGTGGCAATCAGCCCCAGCATTTT. It specifies CASKGRGAGGNQPQHF. The V gene is TRBV2, the J gene TRBJ1-5; a weak D match, TRBD1 (5 bases). The germline CDR1 and CDR2 sequences are SNHLY and FYNNEI. The germline V and J ends were trimmed by 7 bases and 2 bases, with 18 bases remaining between them. The CDR3 has 16 residues.

The chain employs TRBV4-3 and TRBJ2-1; tentatively, D is TRBD1 (5 bases). V was trimmed by 2 bases and J by 5 bases, leaving 13 bases between them. The length of the CDR3 is 15 residues. Germline V gives CDR1 LGHNA, CDR2 YSLEER. CDR3 loop: CASSQLGQGDNEQFF. Written as DNA, the CDR3 is TGCGCCAGCAGCCAACTCGGACAAGGGGACAATGAGCAGTTCTTC.

The chain couples TRBV5-8 to TRBJ2-7; D is uncertain. The CDR3 loop spans 13 amino acids. V was clipped by 4 bases and J by 1 base, with 9 bases between them. Germline V gene data show CDR1 as SGHTS and CDR2 as YDEGEE. This CDR3 is CASSIAQSYEQYF. CDR3 in DNA: TGTGCCAGCAGCATCGCACAGTCCTACGAGCAGTACTTC.

This chain joins TRBV14 and TRBJ2-7; D gene ambiguous. Germline V gives CDR1 SGHDN, CDR2 FVKESK. V gave up 0 bases and J gave up 6 bases, with 3 bases separating them. The CDR3 loop spans 11 amino acids. CDR3 nucleotides: TGTGCCAGCAGCCAAGACACCGAGCAGTACTTC. It encodes CASSQDTEQYF.

V gene TRBV27 combines with J gene TRBJ1-6; the match to TRBD1 covers 9 bases. From germline, CDR1 is MNHEY and CDR2 SMNVEV (reference sequence). The length of the CDR3 is 18 residues. Unmatched junction bases numbered 6, after V lost 3 bases and J lost 0 bases. CDR3 sequence reads: CASSFTGGYSSYNSPLHF. The CDR3 bases are TGTGCCAGCAGTTTTACAGGGGGCTATAGCTCCTATAATTCACCCCTCCACTTT.

This chain connects TRBV6-5 to TRBJ1-5; D is ambiguous. The germline V and J ends were trimmed by 6 bases and 5 bases, with 11 bases remaining between them. Germline V gives CDR1 MNHEY, CDR2 SVGAGI. The length of the CDR3 is 13 residues. This CDR3 reads CASRGGLDQPQHF. The DNA of the CDR3 is TGTGCCAGCAGGGGAGGCCTTGATCAGCCCCAGCATTTT.

This clone was counted between two and nine times. The chain joins TRBV28 to TRBJ2-7, with D maybe TRBD2 (6 bases). Germline V lookup: CDR1 MDHEN, CDR2 SYDVKM. V gave up 7 bases and J gave up 3 bases, with 16 bases separating them. This CDR3 contains 14 residues. Here the CDR3 reads CASTTGGSVYEQYF. The CDR3 nucleotides read TGTGCCAGCACTACTGGAGGGAGTGTCTACGAGCAGTACTTC. The whole variable domain, remainder taken from reference TRBV28 and TRBJ2-7, is DVKVTQSSRYLVKRTGEKVFLECVQDMDHENMFWYRQDPGLGLRLIYFSYDVKMKEKGDIPEGYSVSREKKERFSLILESASTNQTSMYLCASTTGGSVYEQYFGPGTRLTVT.

The V and J genes are TRBV15 and TRBJ2-3, with 8 bases that match TRBD2. CDR3 length: 15 amino acids. With 9 bases clipped from V and 1 base from J, the junction kept 9 bases outside the gene matches. Germline CDR1 reads LNHNV; CDR2 reads YYDKDF (reference sequence). The CDR3 sequence: CATTRGEGGTDTQYF. As DNA, the CDR3 is TGTGCCACTACGCGGGGGGAGGGAGGCACAGATACGCAGTATTTT.

The chain is built from TRBV5-4 and TRBJ1-1, with D possibly being TRBD1 (5 bases). The germline CDR1 and CDR2 sequences are SGHNT and YYREEE (reference sequence). V lost 0 bases, J lost 5 bases, and 8 bases lay in between. This CDR3 region has 13 residues. Here the CDR3 reads CASSLEGRTEAFF. The CDR3 DNA reads TGTGCCAGCAGCTTGGAGGGGAGGACTGAAGCTTTCTTT.

This chain uses TRBV7-8 with TRBJ1-2; D remains ambiguous. Trimming shortened V by 1 base and J by 3 bases, and 9 bases separated the two germline ends. The CDR3 sequence is 14 residues long. Germline CDR1 SGHVS, CDR2 FQNEAQ. The CDR3 DNA follows: TGTGCCAGCAGCTTAGGAGTTAGCGACTATGGCTACACCTTC. Translated, it gives CASSLGVSDYGYTF.

The chain has TRBV6-6 and TRBJ1-4; D is unresolved. V was shortened by 3 bases and J by 7 bases, with 15 bases between the two germline ends. The CDR3 is made up of 15 amino acids. Germline V lookup: CDR1 MNHNY, CDR2 SVGAGI (reference sequence). CDR3 amino acids: CASSYREPRSEKLFF. DNA for the CDR3: TGTGCCAGCAGTTATCGAGAACCCCGGTCTGAAAAACTGTTTTTT.

The chain joins TRBV10-3 to TRBJ2-3, with D perhaps assigned TRBD1 or TRBD2 (5 bases each). The CDR3 extends over 13 amino acids. Per germline, CDR1 ENHRY and CDR2 SYGVKD. V was trimmed by 9 bases and J by 1 base, leaving 11 bases between them. The DNA of the CDR3 is TGTGCCATGGGGCAGGGAGGCACAGATACGCAGTATTTT. The encoded protein is CAMGQGGTDTQYF.

The J gene is TRBJ2-3, the V gene TRBV7-8; 7 positions match TRBD2. V trimming: 1 base; J trimming: 5 bases; junction bases outside the gene matches: 9. Germline V gives CDR1 SGHVS, CDR2 FQNEAQ. CDR3 length: 16 amino acids. The CDR3 reads CASSLEGDYAGDTQYF. CDR3 in DNA: TGTGCCAGCAGCTTAGAAGGGGACTATGCTGGAGATACGCAGTATTTT.

This chain connects TRBV5-4 to TRBJ2-1; D unclear. Trimming shortened V by 1 base and J by 10 bases, and 9 bases separated the two germline ends. The CDR3 has 12 amino acids. CDR1 and CDR2 from the germline V gene are SGHNT and YYREEE (reference sequence). The DNA for the CDR3 is TGTGCCAGCAGCTTGAACCCTCGGGAGCAGTTCTTC. It encodes CASSLNPREQFF.

This rearrangement joins TRBV9 to TRBJ2-1; 7 bases map to TRBD2. The V gene end was trimmed by 3 bases and the J gene end by 4 bases; junction bases not matched to a gene: 16. Germline loops: CDR1 SGDLS, CDR2 YYNGEE. The CDR3 has 18 residues. In DNA form, the CDR3 reads TGTGCCAGCAGCGAGCGGGGTCCCCAAACCCAATTATACAATGAGCAGTTCTTC. Encoded protein: CASSERGPQTQLYNEQFF.

The chain couples TRBV7-2 to TRBJ1-5; no firm D call. With 0 bases removed from V and 7 bases from J, the gap between germline ends came to 10 bases. The germline CDR1 and CDR2 sequences are SGHTA and FQGNSA. The CDR3 is 14 amino acids. CDR3 loop: CASSLADPGQPQHF. The CDR3 coding sequence is TGTGCCAGCAGCTTAGCGGACCCGGGGCAGCCCCAGCATTTT.

A remark on this clone: Other DNA sequences of this sample code for an identical CDR3. The rearrangement joins TRBV5-4 to TRBJ1-4; D is perhaps TRBD1 (5 bases). From germline, CDR1 is SGHNT and CDR2 YYREEE (reference sequence). The V gene lost 4 bases and the J gene lost 14 bases, with 18 bases spanning the gap. This CDR3 region has 13 residues. CDR3 in DNA: TGTGCCAGCAGCCAACCAGGGTTTGCCGGTCTGTTTTTT. It codes for CASSQPGFAGLFF.

This clone was observed a single time. The chain has TRBV29-1 and TRBJ2-5, with 10 bases fitting TRBD1. V lost 4 bases and J lost 2; bases outside the gene matches: 4. The CDR3 extends over 14 amino acids. Looked up from germline, CDR1 is SQVTM and CDR2 is ANQGSEA. This chain's CDR3 is CSVGDRGLQETQYF. CDR3 sequence (DNA): TGCAGCGTTGGGGACAGGGGCCTACAAGAGACCCAGTACTTC.

In DNA, the CDR3 is TGTGCCAGTAGGAAAGGCCCAGACAGGGCGGAAGGCTACACCTTC. Its protein is CASRKGPDRAEGYTF. The chain couples TRBV19 to TRBJ1-2; TRBD1 matches 7 bases. After removal of 6 bases from V and 8 bases from J, the junction contained 15 bases not matched to a gene. Germline V gene lookup returns CDR1 LNHDA and CDR2 SQIVND (reference sequence). CDR3 length: 15 amino acids.